Listed below are T cell receptor beta chains from one sample, sequenced in a study of blood T cell repertoires in COVID-19. Sequencing was performed with immunoSEQ multiplex PCR; in TCRdb, only in-frame clones are kept and a portion is missing. The data show tens of thousands of clones, with 90% seen just once and about 39% held by the top ten. The sample comprised peripheral blood. These receptors all come from a man in his fifties or sixties with active or convalescent COVID-19. CDR3s leave out the opening cysteine and the closing phenylalanine or tryptophan.

>TRBV7-2|TRBJ1-2
ASSFRDRGFYGYT
>TRBV9|TRBJ2-3
ASSKDRKGNTQY
>TRBV2|TRBJ1-2
ASTGGGQPYGYT
>TRBV11-2|TRBJ2-5
ASSSSRAGGMETQY
>TRBV4-3|TRBJ2-7
ASSLEKGAGGSYEQY
>TRBV20-1|TRBJ1-1
SARQYPTAF
>TRBV15|TRBJ2-1
ATSRDVGSVATYNEQF
>TRBV18|TRBJ1-1
ASSPQEANTEAF
>TRBV7-2|TRBJ1-4
ASSYGQPRGEKLF
>TRBV7-2|TRBJ1-1
ASSPDRGYTEAF
>TRBV5-6|TRBJ1-2
ASSPEGLYGYT
>TRBV5-5|TRBJ2-3
ASSPEGYQGDTQY
>TRBV5-1|TRBJ1-1
ASSLVSGAARTEAF
>TRBV2|TRBJ1-2
ASSDIRRGTGNFNYGYT
>TRBV5-6|TRBJ1-1
ASSIDRRTEAF
>TRBV2|TRBJ1-2
ASSGIRGQIYGYT
>TRBV5-6|TRBJ2-7
ASSLAGEQY
>TRBV11-2|TRBJ1-2
ASSFGGAGYGYT
>TRBV7-2|TRBJ1-2
ASSLANYYGYT
>TRBV11-2|TRBJ1-2
ASSLDPTGGGGYT
>TRBV18|TRBJ1-1
ASSPEQGTEAF
>TRBV6-1|TRBJ1-4
ASSDRGAATNEKLF
>TRBV6-5|TRBJ2-7
ASSMYRDSPYEQY
>TRBV5-6|TRBJ2-2
ASSFFGTTHTGELF
>TRBV9|TRBJ2-1
ASSVTAYNEQF
>TRBV28|TRBJ1-3
ASSLYSSGNTIY
>TRBV30|TRBJ1-2
AWSQGSYGYT
>TRBV25-1|TRBJ2-2
ASSEYTVTTGELF
>TRBV27|TRBJ1-2
ASSLDRFLFGYT
>TRBV19|TRBJ1-1
ASSAGQMVNTEAF
>TRBV5-1|TRBJ1-2
ASSLETGNGYT
>TRBV19|TRBJ2-2
ASSITSGGARELF
>TRBV7-2|TRBJ2-7
ASSQQGGANNLRQY
>TRBV25-1|TRBJ2-7
ASSSPFTGYEQY
>TRBV7-8|TRBJ2-1
ASSLGAGQF
>TRBV3-1/TRBV3-2|TRBJ1-6
ASTTGKDSPLH
>TRBV28|TRBJ1-6
ASSLFNGVSPLH
>TRBV19|TRBJ1-2
ASSMVEVRLT
>TRBV24-1|TRBJ1-5
ATSESHRGGDNQPQH
>TRBV2|TRBJ1-6
ASRAVREGSPLH
>TRBV4-2|TRBJ2-1
ASSQAGNEQF
>TRBV6-2/TRBV6-3|TRBJ2-5
ASSYGTSGSRETQY